The TCR beta chain under discussion was sequenced for a study of tumor-infiltrating lymphocytes in primary liver carcinoma. Study background: Men as well as women, aged 30 to 69 years, made up the patients. Study-wide findings and caveats: Overlap in tumor-adjacent and tumor-blood pairs fell below that of tumor region pairs.

Germline values: CDR1 MNHEY, CDR2 SVGAGI. The length of the CDR3 is 15 residues. Note on this clonotype: The antigen remains unidentified. The junction departs from the called germline gene at one end, perhaps through a read error.

The input was approximately 0.45 ug total RNA; TCR beta cDNA was made from it with a constant-region primer. Three rounds of nested multiplex PCR with slightly modified ARM-PCR produced TCR beta libraries. The opening two PCR rounds, about 11 cycles each, paired TRBV1-TRBV30 forward primers with a C-beta reverse primer. One entry per CDR3 protein results from TCRdb running MiXCR on the multiplex PCR reads. The table has about 130,000 distinct CDR3 sequences, 60% to 75% seen once. From roughly 20-30 mg of unsorted bulk tissue, DNA and RNA were co-extracted together. The proportion of viable tumor cells exceeded 85% in every tumor sample.

This clonotype was obtained from a woman between 55 and 75 years old with primary liver carcinoma and hepatitis B virus infection. V gene TRBV6-5 combines with J gene TRBJ1-1, with D uncertain. The sequencing input was liver tumor tissue from sampling region 3. The subset is: tumor region T3, left-lateral pole. The CDR3 DNA is TGTGCCAACAGCTACAGACGCCCAGGAAACACTGATGCTTTCTTT. It translates to CANSYRRPGNTDAFF.